Below are 6 T cell receptor beta chains sequenced from a single sample in a study of vaccination and CD4 T cells after COVID-19. As to treatment: approximately nine-day PBMC culture with coronavirus spike peptide pools or control peptides (ViraFEST assay). Their antigens remain unidentified. The Oncomine TCR Beta short-read assay was applied to DNA of cultured CD4+ T cells. Using its own MiXCR run on the PCR reads, TCRdb lists one record per CDR3 protein. The sample includes 9,000 to 10,000 distinct CDR3 sequences, approximately 40% of them seen just once. The sample comprised CD4+ T cells from blood, cultured in vitro. These receptors all come from a human donor who had recovered from COVID-19.

This clonotype was seen more than once but under ten times. The genes are TRBV21-1 and TRBJ1-2; TRBD1 reflects the table's D call only, with no check against the DNA. TRBV21-1 is given as a pseudogene. The CDR3 has 14 residues. The CDR3 loop is CASSKGIRVYGYTF. In DNA form, the CDR3 reads TGTGCCAGCAGCAAAGGCATCCGGGTCTATGGCTACACCTTC.

The rearrangement uses TRBV6-2 or TRBV6-3 and TRBJ1-6; no clear D gene. With 5 bases removed from V and 7 bases from J, the gap between germline ends came to 6 bases. In germline, CDR1 is MNHEY, CDR2 SVGEGT. This CDR3 has 12 amino acids. The CDR3 loop is CASSHPNSPLHF. In DNA, the CDR3 is TGTGCCAGCAGTCACCCCAATTCACCCCTCCACTTT.

This chain connects TRBV6-5 to TRBJ2-7; D is possibly TRBD2 (6 bases). This CDR3 has 13 residues. Trimming shortened V by 2 bases and J by 5 bases, and 10 bases separated the two germline ends. From germline, CDR1 is MNHEY and CDR2 SVGAGI. The CDR3: CASSYTERDEQYF. The CDR3 bases are TGTGCCAGCAGTTACACGGAGCGGGACGAGCAGTACTTC.

This clonotype was counted between two and nine times. The gene calls are TRBV2 and TRBJ2-3; D uncertain. The V end lost 10 bases, the J end lost 2 bases, and 7 bases lay between the germline ends. Germline V gene lookup returns CDR1 SNHLY and CDR2 FYNNEI. The CDR3 runs to 11 residues. The CDR3 loop is CATRYTDTQYF. In nucleotides, the CDR3 is TGTGCCACCCGTTACACAGATACGCAGTATTTT.

This chain uses TRBV5-1 with TRBJ2-5; D not certain. This CDR3 contains 13 residues. Germline V gene lookup returns CDR1 SGHRS and CDR2 YFSETQ. With 2 bases removed from V and 2 bases from J, the gap between germline ends came to 7 bases. DNA for the CDR3: TGCGCCAGCAGCTTACTCCTGCAAGAGACCCAGTACTTC. Translated, it gives CASSLLLQETQYF. Full variable domain (rest looked up from reference TRBV5-1 and TRBJ2-5): KAGVTQTPRYLIKTRGQQVTLSCSPISGHRSVSWYQQTPGQGLQFLFEYFSETQRNKGNFPGRFSGRQFSNSRSEMNVSTLELGDSALYLCASSLLLQETQYFGPGTRLLVL.

The CDR3 bases are TGTGCCACCGGACAGGGGGATTTTGGCAATCAGCCCCAGCATTTT. As protein: CATGQGDFGNQPQHF. The chain recombines TRBV10-3 with TRBJ1-5; TRBD1 matches 10 bases. CDR3 length equals 15 residues. Germline lookup yields CDR1 ENHRY and CDR2 SYGVKD. Trimming removed 10 bases from V and 2 bases from J; junction bases left unmatched: 8.